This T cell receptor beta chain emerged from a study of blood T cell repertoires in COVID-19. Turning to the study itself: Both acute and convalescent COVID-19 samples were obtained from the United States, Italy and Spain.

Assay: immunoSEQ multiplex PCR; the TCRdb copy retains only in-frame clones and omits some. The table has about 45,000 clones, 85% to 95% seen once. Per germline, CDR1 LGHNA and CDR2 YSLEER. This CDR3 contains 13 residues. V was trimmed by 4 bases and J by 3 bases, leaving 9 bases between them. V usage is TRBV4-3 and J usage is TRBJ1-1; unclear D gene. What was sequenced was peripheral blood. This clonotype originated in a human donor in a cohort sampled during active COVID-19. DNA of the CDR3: TGCGCCAGCAGCCGTGGGCGGGACACTGAAGCTTTCTTT. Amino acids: CASSRGRDTEAFF.